This T cell receptor beta chain was documented in a study of radiotherapy plus CTLA-4 blockade in lung cancer. Points on this clone: Its antigen is unidentified.

General study findings and limits: Among blood TCR repertoires after radiotherapy plus ipilimumab, tumor-derived clones expanded. Reported findings show early blood T cell clone dynamics, with interferon-beta, best predicted response.

Profiling relied on immunoSEQ multiplex PCR, and the TCRdb table lists in-frame clones only, not all of them. The table records roughly 54,000 clones, roughly four fifths of them present only once. Patients with chemo-refractory metastatic non-small-cell lung cancer received focal radiation plus CTLA-4 blockade with ipilimumab. The clonotype originates from a human donor with non-small cell lung cancer whose response to radiotherapy plus ipilimumab could not be evaluated. Sequenced material: peripheral blood, taken from a patient treated with radiotherapy plus ipilimumab.

The CDR3 region has the DNA TGTGCCAGCAGCTTAGTGCGTGCGGGGCACGGGGAGCTGTTTTTT. Its protein product is CASSLVRAGHGELFF. The genes are TRBV7-9 and TRBJ2-2; TRBD2 is a possible D gene (6 bases). Germline V CDR1 and CDR2: SEHNR, FQNEAQ (reference sequence). The CDR3 is 15 amino acids. V shed 1 base and J shed 7 bases, with 13 bases lying between them.